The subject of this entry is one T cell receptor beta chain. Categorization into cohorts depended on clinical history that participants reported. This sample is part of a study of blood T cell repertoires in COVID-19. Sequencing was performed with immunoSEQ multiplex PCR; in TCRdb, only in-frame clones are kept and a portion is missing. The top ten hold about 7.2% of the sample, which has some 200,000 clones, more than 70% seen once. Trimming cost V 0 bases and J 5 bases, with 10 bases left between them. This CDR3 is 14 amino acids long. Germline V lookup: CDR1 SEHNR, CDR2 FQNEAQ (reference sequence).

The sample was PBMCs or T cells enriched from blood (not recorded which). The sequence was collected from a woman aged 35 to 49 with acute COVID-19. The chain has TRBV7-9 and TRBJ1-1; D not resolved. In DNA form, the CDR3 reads TGTGCCAGCAGCTTAGCTGCCCGGAGAACTGAAGCTTTCTTT. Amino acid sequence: CASSLAARRTEAFF.